A single sample gave rise to the 9 T cell receptor beta chains below, sequenced in a study of T cell changes during pregnancy in multiple sclerosis. Repertoires were generated with immunoSEQ multiplex PCR, while TCRdb's copy carries only in-frame clones and drops some. This sample has tens of thousands of clones, with roughly 90% found just once. This specimen was CD4+ T cells from peripheral blood mononuclear cells, taken in the second trimester of pregnancy. All receptors derive from a female donor with multiple sclerosis, enrolled in a pregnancy study.

V and J are TRBV4-2 and TRBJ1-1; TRBD1 is a possible D gene (5 bases). The V end was cut by 1 base, the J end by 1 base, with 7 bases between. The CDR3 is 14 residues long. Germline lookup yields CDR1 LGHNA and CDR2 YNFKEQ. The chain's CDR3 is CASSQGTKNTEAFF. The CDR3 DNA reads as TGTGCCAGCAGCCAAGGGACAAAGAACACTGAAGCTTTCTTT.

The CDR3 loop reads CASSYLAATNTGELFF. The DNA for the CDR3 is TGCGCCAGCAGCTATCTAGCGGCCACGAACACCGGGGAGCTGTTTTTT. V is TRBV5-1 and J is TRBJ2-2, with 7 bases aligning to TRBD2. CDR1 and CDR2 from the germline V gene are SGHRS and YFSETQ. The CDR3 covers 16 residues. The trim removed 3 bases at V and 0 bases at J, leaving 5 bases unmatched.

J is TRBJ2-3 and V is TRBV7-8, with D tentatively TRBD2 (6 bases). The CDR3 is 13 residues long. V gave up 2 bases and J gave up 5 bases, with 8 bases separating them. Germline V gives CDR1 SGHVS, CDR2 FQNEAQ. CDR3 nucleotide sequence: TGTGCCAGCAGCTTACGGGAGAAAGATACGCAGTATTTT. Protein: CASSLREKDTQYF.

The chain uses TRBV7-8 and TRBJ2-3; TRBD1 agrees at 10 bases. Germline CDR1 reads SGHVS; CDR2 reads FQNEAQ. V trimming: 5 bases; J trimming: 6 bases; junction bases outside the gene matches: 8. The length of the CDR3 is 15 residues. CDR3 sequence: CASSPKRTGGDTQYF. The CDR3 DNA reads TGTGCCAGCAGCCCGAAGCGGACAGGGGGGGATACGCAGTATTTT.

The rearrangement joins TRBV2 to TRBJ1-3, with a possible D match to TRBD1 (6 bases). The CDR3 has 14 amino acids. CDR1 and CDR2 (germline): SNHLY, FYNNEI. V lost 5 bases, J lost 0 bases, and 8 bases lay in between. CDR3 region: CASSLQGSGNTIYF. As DNA, the CDR3 is TGTGCCAGCAGTTTACAGGGCTCTGGAAACACCATATATTTT.

The rearrangement uses TRBV2 and TRBJ1-5; 8 bases are shared with TRBD1. Germline V lookup: CDR1 SNHLY, CDR2 FYNNEI. CDR3 length: 14 residues. The V segment lost 8 bases and the J segment 3 bases; nucleotides outside the gene matches: 6. Here the CDR3 DNA reads TGTGCCAGCCGGCGGGACAGGAACAATCAGCCCCAGCATTTT. Its translation: CASRRDRNNQPQHF.

This chain joins TRBV7-9 and TRBJ2-7, with 12 bases aligning to TRBD2. V dropped 4 bases and J dropped 5; count of bases not matched to a gene: 6. This CDR3 region has 15 residues. Germline V gene sequence: CDR1 SEHNR, CDR2 FQNEAQ (reference sequence). Here the CDR3 DNA reads TGTGCCAGCAGCTATACTAGCGGGGGGACCCACGAGCAGTACTTC. Protein: CASSYTSGGTHEQYF.

The gene calls are TRBV27 and TRBJ2-7, with 9 bases lining up with TRBD1. The CDR3 runs 15 residues. Trimming took 8 bases from V and 4 from J; bases not matched to a gene: 12. The germline V gene encodes CDR1 MNHEY and CDR2 SMNVEV (reference sequence). CDR3 residues: CASGQSTGGIYEQYF. In DNA form, the CDR3 reads TGTGCCAGCGGCCAATCTACAGGGGGCATATACGAGCAGTACTTC.

V gene TRBV2 combines with J gene TRBJ1-5; 7 bases are a match to TRBD1. The CDR3 runs to 15 residues. In germline, CDR1 is SNHLY, CDR2 FYNNEI. After removal of 2 bases from V and 5 bases from J, the junction contained 6 bases not matched to a gene. The CDR3, as DNA: TGTGCCAGCAGTGAAAATGTCCAGGGGGATCAGCCCCAGCATTTT. Its protein product is CASSENVQGDQPQHF.